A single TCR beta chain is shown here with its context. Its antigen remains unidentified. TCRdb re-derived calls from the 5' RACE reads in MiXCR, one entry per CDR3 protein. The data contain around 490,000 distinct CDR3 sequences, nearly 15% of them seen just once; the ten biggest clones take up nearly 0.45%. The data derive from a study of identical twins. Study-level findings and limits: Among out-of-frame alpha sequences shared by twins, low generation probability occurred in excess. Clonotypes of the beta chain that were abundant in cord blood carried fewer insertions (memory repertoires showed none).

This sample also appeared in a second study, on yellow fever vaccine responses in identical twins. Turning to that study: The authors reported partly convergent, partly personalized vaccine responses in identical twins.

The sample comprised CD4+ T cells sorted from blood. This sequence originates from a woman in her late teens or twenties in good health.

CDR3 in DNA: TGCGCCAGCAGCTTAAACCCCTCGATAGACGCAGATACGCAGTATTTT. This codes for CASSLNPSIDADTQYF. J is TRBJ2-3 and V is TRBV5-1; D unresolved. The germline V gene encodes CDR1 SGHRS and CDR2 YFSETQ. Trimming pared 2 bases from V and 4 bases from J, leaving 17 bases between. The CDR3 totals 16 residues.